This T cell receptor (beta chain) was recovered during a study of shared clonotypes between healthy human individuals. Study outcomes and limitations: The authors expected sequencing depth to affect clonotype sharing among donors.

This clone has just a few counts. Its antigen is still unknown. Every contributor of samples was a Caucasian grown-up residing in Nashville, Tennessee. Sequenced by immunoSEQ multiplex PCR; TCRdb stores in-frame clones only, minus some. The sample holds roughly 1,100,000 clones, about 74% seen once. There are 15 residues in the CDR3. Germline V gene data show CDR1 as MNHNS and CDR2 as SASEGT. V gave up 1 base and J gave up 7 bases; unmatched junction bases: 8. V gene TRBV6-1 combines with J gene TRBJ1-2; 8 nucleotides match TRBD1. The TCR originated in a young man in good health. The sequenced sample consisted of memory CD4+ T cells sorted from blood. Subset in this sample: CD45RA-negative fraction. CDR3 sequence (DNA): TGTGCCAGCAGTGAAGGTCAGACAGGGGTCGGTGGCTACACCTTC. It encodes CASSEGQTGVGGYTF.